A selection of T cell receptor beta chains follows, all from one sample in a study of blood T cell repertoires in COVID-19. This table comes from immunoSEQ multiplex PCR, and its TCRdb copy is limited to in-frame clones, with some not included. The data contain about 350,000 clones, around 91% of them singletons. Material for sequencing was peripheral blood. These receptors all stem from a woman aged 18 to 35 who had recovered from COVID-19. Both conserved end residues are part of each CDR3. D genes are given only for firm matches. Clone size is stated in some rows and not others, as once, few, many or a class when expanded.

>.|TRBV6-6|.
CASSHAGTPGSGNTIYF
>.|TRBV19|TRBD2
CASSAGWGGRAEFNEQFF
>.|TRBV4-1|.
CASSQDPSQNNSPLHF
>.|TRBV6-5|TRBD1
CASIIGGGQETQYF
>.|TRBV5-4|.
CASSRSTGINEKLFF
>.|TRBV28|.
CASIGGGRQPQHF
>.|TRBV7-9|TRBD1
CASSTETYRGPRGNTIYF
>once|TRBV11-3|.
CASSLLWTVLLGYTF
>few|TRBV6-5|TRBD1
CASSLQQGNYGYTF
>.|TRBV9|.
CASSPQWPDNEQFF
>.|TRBV7-2|.
CASSFLQRMDEQFF
>.|TRBV4-3|TRBD1
CASSQDSRTGKINTEAFF
>.|TRBV3-1/TRBV3-2|TRBD1
CASSQNVRGLSYNSPLHF